This T cell receptor (beta chain) was sequenced for a study of shared clonotypes between healthy human individuals. The CDR3 totals 14 residues. Trimming took off 4 bases at V and 6 bases at J, with 13 bases between the two ends. Germline V gene sequence: CDR1 LGHNA, CDR2 YNFKEQ. At deep level, the assay was performed. The data were produced by immunoSEQ multiplex PCR, yet TCRdb's version contains in-frame clones alone and is incomplete. The sample holds millions of clones, about 95% seen once. Naive CD8 cells lacked CD45RO and underwent positive selection for CCR7, leaving out terminally differentiated effector memory CD45RA+ cells. None of the donors, who were healthy HIV-negative adults, had recently had acute infections or vaccinations. Each donor was a Caucasian adult residing in Nashville, Tennessee.

The TCR originated in a man younger than 35 in good health. The chain uses TRBV4-2 and TRBJ2-1; TRBD1 is a possible D gene (5 bases). Sequenced material: naive CD8+ T cells sorted from blood. This CDR3 is CASSPDRYSNEQFF. DNA of the CDR3: TGTGCCAGCAGCCCCGACAGATACAGCAATGAGCAGTTCTTC.